Shown below are 26 T cell receptor beta chains from a single sample sequenced in a study of cytomegalovirus exposure and HLA in healthy donors. The PCR employed 60 Vbeta primers together with 13 Jbeta primers. Data came from immunoSEQ multiplex PCR; TCRdb stores just in-frame clones and leaves some out. The table has under 200,000 clones, approximately 80% seen once. Sequenced sample: PBMCs. The origin of the receptors is a woman under 30 in good health and CMV-seropositive.

This clone is medium-sized in the sample. V is TRBV7-9 and J is TRBJ2-2; tentative D call: TRBD1 (5 bases). The CDR3 spans 15 residues. V shed 3 bases and J shed 0 bases, with 8 bases lying between them. Germline CDR1 is SEHNR and CDR2 is FQNEAQ (reference sequence). The CDR3 sequence is CASSFGQTNTGELFF. CDR3 DNA: TGTGCCAGCAGCTTCGGACAAACGAACACCGGGGAGCTGTTTTTT.

This clone appeared a few times. The chain joins TRBV7-2 to TRBJ2-7; 9 bases align to TRBD2. There are 16 residues in the CDR3. J gave up 3 bases and V 1 base, and 7 bases lay outside the gene matches. Germline V gives CDR1 SGHTA, CDR2 FQGNSA. CDR3 amino acids: CASSLGLAGALYEQYF. The CDR3 coding sequence is TGTGCCAGCAGCTTAGGTTTAGCGGGGGCCCTCTACGAGCAGTACTTC.

V gene TRBV4-2 combines with J gene TRBJ2-1; D possibly corresponds to TRBD1 (5 bases). Germline V gene lookup returns CDR1 LGHNA and CDR2 YNFKEQ. This CDR3 spans 18 amino acids. Trimming stripped 0 bases from V and 1 base from J, with 16 bases between. CDR3: CASSQDLGEITSYNEQFF. CDR3 DNA sequence: TGTGCCAGCAGCCAAGATTTAGGGGAAATCACATCCTACAATGAGCAGTTCTTC.

The chain uses TRBV19 and TRBJ2-1; TRBD1 agrees at 7 bases. Germline assignment: CDR1 LNHDA and CDR2 SQIVND (reference sequence). The CDR3 has 14 residues. Trimming cost V 7 bases and J 3 bases; bases outside gene matches: 6. CDR3 DNA sequence: TGTGCCAGTAATCCCGGGACAGTCTACAATGAGCAGTTCTTC. It encodes CASNPGTVYNEQFF.

The genes are TRBV28 and TRBJ1-5, with 9 bases lining up with TRBD1. This CDR3 comprises 14 residues. The V and J ends lost 6 bases and 11 bases, in that order; junction bases with no gene match: 11. In germline, CDR1 is MDHEN, CDR2 SYDVKM. The CDR3 DNA reads TGTGCCAGCAGGACTACAGGGGGCGTAGGGGCCCAGCATTTT. It translates to CASRTTGGVGAQHF.

The chain carries TRBV19 and TRBJ1-5; D might be TRBD1 (5 bases). The germline gives CDR1 LNHDA, CDR2 SQIVND (reference sequence). This CDR3 is 16 amino acids long. The V end was cut by 8 bases, the J end by 0 bases, with 17 bases between. CDR3 coding DNA: TGTGCCAGTTCCCAGGGCTGGGGTTATAGCAATCAGCCCCAGCATTTT. This sequence encodes CASSQGWGYSNQPQHF.

The chain uses TRBV30 and TRBJ2-7; the D call may be TRBD1 or TRBD2 (5 bases each). This CDR3 spans 12 amino acids. Germline V lookup: CDR1 GTSNPN, CDR2 SVGIG (reference sequence). V lost 0 bases and J 5 bases, leaving 8 bases between the germline ends. The chain's CDR3 is CAWSVLGHEQYV. The CDR3 DNA sequence: TGTGCCTGGAGTGTATTGGGACACGAGCAGTACGTC.

V is TRBV30 and J is TRBJ2-7, with 8 positions matching TRBD2. This CDR3 spans 14 amino acids. Trimming took 3 bases from V and 5 from J; bases not matched to a gene: 9. Germline CDR1 is GTSNPN and CDR2 is SVGIG (reference sequence). The chain's CDR3 is CAWSAGTSTDEQYF. CDR3 sequence (DNA): TGTGCCTGGAGCGCCGGGACTAGTACCGACGAGCAGTACTTC.

This clone was observed a single time. The chain links TRBV19 to TRBJ1-1; D is uncertain. This CDR3 is 14 amino acids long. V lost 3 bases to trimming and J lost 5 bases, with 13 bases between them. Germline V gene data show CDR1 as LNHDA and CDR2 as SQIVND (reference sequence). This CDR3 reads CASSIEGAGTEAFF. The CDR3 nucleotides read TGTGCCAGTAGTATTGAGGGCGCGGGGACTGAAGCTTTCTTT.

This chain links TRBV30 with TRBJ1-2; no clear D gene. V lost 3 bases and J lost 0, with 14 bases in between. Looked up from germline, CDR1 is GTSNPN and CDR2 is SVGIG (reference sequence). The CDR3 sequence is 15 residues long. The CDR3: CAWSPVRVSNYGYTF. Here the CDR3 DNA reads TGTGCCTGGAGCCCCGTCCGGGTTTCTAACTATGGCTACACCTTC.

This clone was detected only once. The chain carries TRBV10-3 and TRBJ2-7; D uncertain. The germline CDR1 and CDR2 sequences are ENHRY and SYGVKD. V was shortened by 11 bases and J by 3 bases, with 20 bases between the two germline ends. The CDR3 spans 14 residues. The CDR3 DNA reads TGTGCCGCCGACCCCTTACCAAAGAACTACGAGCAGTACGTC. Protein sequence: CAADPLPKNYEQYV.

This clone has only a few counts. The V call is TRBV5-6, the J call TRBJ2-5, with unresolved D. The V gene's germline CDR1 is SGHDT and CDR2 YYEEEE. The V end lost 7 bases, the J end lost 5 bases, and 9 bases lay between the germline ends. This CDR3 has 11 amino acids. This CDR3 reads CASGLRETQYF. The CDR3 DNA reads as TGTGCCAGCGGCCTCAGGGAGACCCAGTACTTC.

The chain has TRBV9 and TRBJ1-1; 9 bases match TRBD1. Germline assignment: CDR1 SGDLS and CDR2 YYNGEE. The CDR3 contains 15 residues. The V gene end was trimmed by 0 bases and the J gene end by 0 bases; junction bases not matched to a gene: 0. CDR3 coding DNA: TGTGCCAGCAGCGTAGGACAGGGGGTGAACACTGAAGCTTTCTTT. Translated: CASSVGQGVNTEAFF.

Regarding this clone: One junction end disagrees with the germline gene, perhaps due to a read error. The J gene is TRBJ2-7, the V gene TRBV5-4; no firm D call. CDR1 is SGHNT, CDR2 YYREEE, per germline (reference sequence). This CDR3 has 12 residues. In DNA, the CDR3 is TGTGCCAGCAGCTTGAACTCTTACGGGCAGTACTTC. It encodes CASSLNSYGQYF.

The rearrangement uses TRBV5-4 and TRBJ2-6; D ambiguous. The CDR3 sequence is 15 residues long. From germline, CDR1 is SGHNT and CDR2 YYREEE (reference sequence). V shed 2 bases and J shed 0 bases, with 6 bases lying between them. Here the CDR3 reads CASSFTGSGANVLTF. The DNA of the CDR3 is TGTGCCAGCAGCTTCACGGGCTCTGGGGCCAACGTCCTGACTTTC.

The chain joins TRBV9 to TRBJ1-2; D gene unclear. The ends were cut back, 3 bases at V and 6 bases at J, with 15 bases in the middle. The CDR3 is 14 residues long. CDR1 SGDLS and CDR2 YYNGEE come from the germline V gene. The CDR3, as DNA: TGTGCCAGCAGCGACTTGGGGAGGGTGGATGGCTACACCTTC. Translating gives CASSDLGRVDGYTF.

The chain is built from TRBV14 and TRBJ1-6; the match to TRBD1 covers 8 bases. CDR3 length: 15 residues. Germline-derived CDR1 and CDR2 are SGHDN and FVKESK. Trimming cost V 5 bases and J 10 bases; bases outside gene matches: 10. CDR3 loop: CASSARQGMGSPLHF. Here the CDR3 DNA reads TGTGCCAGCAGCGCCCGACAGGGGATGGGGTCACCCCTCCACTTT. Based on the CDR3 plus reference TRBV14 and TRBJ1-6, the full variable domain is EAGVTQFPSHSVIEKGQTVTLRCDPISGHDNLYWYRRVMGKEIKFLLHFVKESKQDESGMPNNRFLAERTGGTYSTLKVQPAELEDSGVYFCASSARQGMGSPLHFGNGTRLTVT.

V and J are TRBV4-1 and TRBJ2-6, with D unresolved. Germline CDR1 and CDR2: MGHRA and YSYEKL. The CDR3 spans 18 residues. V was pared by 4 bases and J by 1 base, with 17 bases between. The DNA for the CDR3 is TGCGCCAGCAGCCTCCTCGGTGGCCGCGGATCTGGGGCCAACGTCCTGACTTTC. Translation gives CASSLLGGRGSGANVLTF.

V gene TRBV4-3 combines with J gene TRBJ1-5, with D possibly being TRBD1 (5 bases). Germline V CDR1 and CDR2: LGHNA, YSLEER. Trimming stripped 0 bases from V and 2 bases from J, with 11 bases between. The CDR3 loop spans 16 amino acids. CDR3 coding DNA: TGCGCCAGCAGCCAAGACGGGGGTTTGGGCAATCAGCCCCAGCATTTT. Translated, it gives CASSQDGGLGNQPQHF.

This rearrangement joins TRBV6-6 to TRBJ1-5; no reliable D call. The length of the CDR3 is 15 residues. Trimming took off 4 bases at V and 2 bases at J, with 12 bases between the two ends. In germline, CDR1 is MNHNY, CDR2 SVGAGI (reference sequence). The CDR3 DNA is TGTGCCAGCAGTTCGGAGCCGGCAGGCAATCAGCCCCAGCATTTT. Amino acid sequence: CASSSEPAGNQPQHF.

The chain has TRBV5-6 and TRBJ1-6, with a possible D match to TRBD1 (6 bases). Germline CDR1 SGHDT, CDR2 YYEEEE. The CDR3 totals 15 residues. The germline V and J ends were trimmed by 4 bases and 5 bases, with 13 bases remaining between them. CDR3 in amino acids: CASSPSQGHNSPLHF. The CDR3, as DNA: TGTGCCAGCAGCCCTAGTCAGGGGCATAATTCACCCCTCCACTTT.

This clone was observed once. The chain uses TRBV5-6 and TRBJ1-3; D not resolved. Looked up from germline, CDR1 is SGHDT and CDR2 is YYEEEE. The V gene lost 1 base and the J gene lost 3 bases, with 11 bases spanning the gap. This CDR3 has 15 amino acids. The CDR3 sequence: CASSLFRQGGNTIYF. CDR3 bases: TGTGCCAGCAGCTTGTTCAGGCAAGGTGGAAACACCATATATTTT.

The CDR3 region is CASVQGVNREQYF. The CDR3 bases are TGTGCCAGTGTACAGGGGGTAAATCGGGAGCAGTACTTC. J is TRBJ2-7 and V is TRBV2; 8 bases are shared with TRBD1. The CDR3 consists of 13 residues. The ends lost 9 bases at V and 7 bases at J; junction bases unmatched: 11. Germline CDR1 is SNHLY and CDR2 is FYNNEI.

The gene calls are TRBV27 and TRBJ1-2; TRBD1 matches 7 bases. This CDR3 contains 13 residues. Trimming removed 5 bases from V and 8 bases from J; junction bases left unmatched: 8. Germline V gives CDR1 MNHEY, CDR2 SMNVEV (reference sequence). Here the CDR3 reads CASSLVPGGGYTF. The CDR3 bases are TGTGCCAGCAGTCTAGTTCCAGGGGGGGGCTACACCTTC.

Written as DNA, the CDR3 is TGTGCCAGCAGCTTGGGGAGGCTAGCGGGGGGTACCTACGAGCAGTACGTC. Amino acid sequence: CASSLGRLAGGTYEQYV. This rearrangement joins TRBV5-6 to TRBJ2-7, with 11 bases that match TRBD2. Per germline, CDR1 SGHDT and CDR2 YYEEEE. The V segment lost 0 bases and the J segment 2 bases; nucleotides outside the gene matches: 7. The CDR3 covers 17 residues.

The CDR3 bases are TGTGCCACCCGGGACAGGAAGAGCTCCTACGAGCAGTACTTC. Its translation: CATRDRKSSYEQYF. V gene TRBV28 combines with J gene TRBJ2-7; 8 positions agree with TRBD1. The CDR3 consists of 14 residues. Trimming removed 10 bases from V and 0 bases from J; junction bases left unmatched: 8. CDR1 MDHEN and CDR2 SYDVKM come from the germline V gene.